This T cell receptor (beta chain) was found in a study of CXCR3-negative and CXCR3-positive naive CD8 T cells. Study findings and constraints: With respect to TRBV-TRBJ usage, naive CXCR3-negative and CXCR3-positive cells were similar; memory differed. Memory CD8+ cells showed much lower diversity, while both naive subsets displayed comparably high diversity. Naive cells positive for CXCR3 carried more hydrophobic TRB CDR3s than CXCR3-negative ones.

The CDR3 consists of 11 residues. The germline CDR1 and CDR2 sequences are SEHNR and FQNEAQ (reference sequence). Naive CD8+ T cells were CD45RO-CCR7+CD27+CD95-. Concerning this clonotype: Its antigen is currently unknown.

Libraries of TRB cDNA were made by 5' RACE and carried UMIs. TCRdb reanalyzed the 5' RACE reads, giving one entry per CDR3 protein sequence and no DNA. The listing records roughly 120,000 distinct CDR3 sequences. The TCR was taken from a human donor in good health. Some clones in this sample may be carry-over from other donors' samples. The source material was naive CXCR3+ CD8+ T cells from blood. Documented subset: CD45RO-CCR7+CD27+CD95- naive CD8+ T cells expressing CXCR3 (TNR3+). The chain has TRBV7-9 and TRBJ2-7; TCRdb names TRBD1, which stays unverified in the absence of DNA. The CDR3: CASSQGQEPYF.